This T cell receptor (beta chain) is from a study of cytomegalovirus exposure and HLA in healthy donors. Primers for the PCR totalled 60 Vbeta and 13 Jbeta. Sequencing used immunoSEQ multiplex PCR; TCRdb keeps in-frame clones, though not all of them. The data hold over 110,000 clones, with over 75% observed a single time. Germline V gives CDR1 SNHLY, CDR2 FYNNEI. Trimming removed 5 bases from V and 9 bases from J, with 11 bases in between. This CDR3 has 12 amino acids. The origin of this receptor is a woman aged 45-59 years in good health and CMV-seropositive. Material: PBMCs. The V call is TRBV2, the J call TRBJ2-1; no clear D. The CDR3 is CASSPTRIEQFF. The CDR3 DNA reads TGTGCCAGCAGTCCAACCAGAATTGAGCAGTTCTTC.